These 9 T cell receptor beta chains were all obtained from the same sample, sequenced in a study of regulatory T cells in long-lasting Graves disease. The time point was: newly diagnosed GD, antithyroid drugs for less than 3 months. After RNA was extracted from PBMCs, the TCR library was made from it. Assembly of TCR beta libraries relied on iRepertoire HTBI primers together with Arm-PCR of CDR3 regions. TCRdb redid the calling of the multiplex PCR reads with MiXCR, one entry per CDR3 protein. This sample carries 580,000 or so distinct CDR3 sequences, around 16% of them seen once, and the ten largest clones take 12%. These records were also assigned to another study, of T cells in Graves' hyperthyroidism and ophthalmopathy.

The input for sequencing was peripheral blood mononuclear cells (PBMCs), taken at new diagnosis, from a patient treated with antithyroid drugs. These receptors were taken from a man younger than 35 with Graves disease.

CDR3 loop: CARISGKGGQPQHF. CDR3 coding DNA: TGTGCCAGGATTTCCGGGAAAGGCGGGCAGCCCCAGCATTTT. The chain is built from TRBV19 and TRBJ1-5; D call uncertain. This CDR3 contains 14 residues. Germline V gene lookup returns CDR1 LNHDA and CDR2 SQIVND (reference sequence). With 9 bases removed from V and 7 bases from J, the gap between germline ends came to 19 bases.

The chain couples TRBV5-1 to TRBJ2-7; 7 positions agree with TRBD2. This CDR3 has 16 residues. Germline V gives CDR1 SGHRS, CDR2 YFSETQ. With V trimmed by 1 base and J by 5 bases, 12 bases remained unmatched. CDR3 DNA sequence: TGCGCCAGCAGCTTGATTGGGACTACCAAGGGGAACGAGCAGTACTTC. Translation gives CASSLIGTTKGNEQYF.

This clonotype was seen a handful of times. The chain employs TRBV6-2 or TRBV6-3 and TRBJ1-1; the match to TRBD1 covers 7 bases. The J segment lost 8 bases and the V segment lost 0 bases, leaving 6 bases of the junction unmatched. Germline assignment: CDR1 MNHEY and CDR2 SVGEGT. CDR3 length: 14 amino acids. The CDR3 loop reads CASSYSSGTAEAFF. In DNA, the CDR3 is TGTGCCAGCAGTTACTCGTCCGGGACAGCCGAAGCTTTCTTT.

Many counts were recorded for this clonotype. The CDR3: CASSQDPGPEQYF. Here the CDR3 DNA reads TGTGCCAGCAGCCAAGATCCAGGGCCCGAGCAGTACTTC. J is TRBJ2-7 and V is TRBV3-1; D is perhaps TRBD1 (5 bases). The germline V and J ends were trimmed by 0 bases and 6 bases, with 9 bases remaining between them. The CDR3 spans 13 residues. CDR1 is LGHDT, CDR2 YNNKEL, per germline (reference sequence).

This clonotype was detected only a few times. The genes are TRBV5-1 and TRBJ2-7, with D tentatively TRBD1 or TRBD2 (5 bases each). The CDR3 has 11 amino acids. The germline V gene encodes CDR1 SGHRS and CDR2 YFSETQ. The V end lost 4 bases, the J end lost 12 bases, and 14 bases lay between the germline ends. In DNA form, the CDR3 reads TGCGCCAGCAGCCTCGGTCGGGACCGGTACTTC. Amino acid sequence: CASSLGRDRYF.

This chain links TRBV2 with TRBJ1-3; TRBD1 aligns across 8 bases. The junction had 4 bases not matched to a gene; V was cut back by 6 bases and J by 0 bases. Germline V gene data show CDR1 as SNHLY and CDR2 as FYNNEI. This CDR3 is built from 15 residues. CDR3 sequence reads: CASRSGTGSGNTIYF. The DNA of the CDR3 is TGTGCCAGCAGATCGGGGACAGGCTCTGGAAACACCATATATTTT.

This clonotype was detected a few times. This rearrangement joins TRBV6-1 to TRBJ2-1; 9 nucleotides agree with TRBD1. CDR1 and CDR2 from the germline V gene are MNHNS and SASEGT. V was pared by 6 bases and J by 8 bases, with 11 bases of the junction left unmatched. This CDR3 contains 15 residues. This CDR3 is CASSLLGTGTHEQFF. CDR3 nucleotides: TGTGCCAGCAGCCTACTAGGGACAGGGACGCATGAGCAGTTCTTC.

Notes on this clonotype: A read error is possible here, since a much larger clone lies one base away. A read error is likely, as this CDR3 ends without the conserved phenylalanine or tryptophan. The chain joins TRBV11-2 to TRBJ2-3; maybe TRBD1 (5 bases). Looked up from germline, CDR1 is SGHAT and CDR2 is FQNNGV. V was cut by 2 bases and J by 5 bases, with 5 bases left in between. This CDR3 region has 12 residues. The CDR3 protein is CASSLTGDTQYS. The CDR3 nucleotides read TGTGCCAGCAGCTTAACAGGAGATACGCAGTATTCT.

This clonotype was seen at least ten times. V is TRBV12-3 or TRBV12-4 and J is TRBJ2-7; 14 positions agree with TRBD2. With V trimmed by 7 bases and J by 6 bases, 11 bases remained unmatched. This CDR3 has 16 amino acids. This chain's CDR3 is CASTLRGGLAGAEQYF. CDR3 nucleotide sequence: TGTGCCAGCACCCTACGGGGGGGACTAGCGGGAGCCGAGCAGTACTTC.